A single sample is the source of the 15 T cell receptor beta chains below, sequenced in a study of regulatory T cells in long-lasting Graves disease (dated by TCRdb to about 2021). Receptor libraries were prepared by multiplex PCR. TCRdb shows the sequencer as Illumina HiSeq 4000. To build TCR beta libraries, CDR3 regions were amplified by Arm-PCR using iRepertoire HTBI primers. The public reads were reprocessed in TCRdb via fastp at Q25 and MiXCR, keeping in-frame beta chains. Records with the same CDR3 protein are collapsed into one entry carrying the most frequent genes and DNA. The sample data list hundreds of thousands of distinct CDR3 sequences, and about 13% of these were observed just once. The ten most abundant clones make up 8.5% to 10% of the sample. The sample's time point label, decoded: newly diagnosed GD, antithyroid drugs for less than 3 months. RNA was extracted from PBMCs in TRIzol for both TCR sequencing and RNA sequencing.

This sample was shared with a second study, whose subject was T cells in Graves' hyperthyroidism and ophthalmopathy.

Sample: peripheral blood mononuclear cells (PBMCs), taken at new diagnosis, from a patient treated with antithyroid drugs. The receptors come from a man between 25 and 39 years old with Graves disease. Donor details come from another sample of the same person, matched by shared clones.

This clonotype occurred many times. The chain combines TRBV7-9 with TRBJ2-3; 10 nucleotides agree with TRBD2. The germline CDR1 and CDR2 sequences are SEHNR and FQNEAQ (reference sequence). The CDR3 consists of 16 residues. V trimming: 5 bases; J trimming: 6 bases; junction bases outside the gene matches: 11. The CDR3 loop is CASSPRLAGLQDTQYF. CDR3 nucleotides: TGTGCCAGCAGCCCCCGACTAGCGGGCCTACAGGATACGCAGTATTTT. Together with reference TRBV7-9 and TRBJ2-3, the CDR3 gives the full variable domain: DTGVSQNPRHKITKRGQNVTFRCDPISEHNRLYWYRQTLGQGPEFLTYFQNEAQLEKSRLLSDRFSAERPKGSFSTLEIQRTEQGDSAMYLCASSPRLAGLQDTQYFGPGTRLTVL.

In its sample, this clonotype was seen a few times. J is TRBJ2-7 and V is TRBV20-1; 11 bases match TRBD2. The CDR3 is 19 residues long. Losses at the gene ends were 5 bases for V and 5 bases for J; bases not matched to a gene: 23. Germline-derived CDR1 and CDR2 are DFQATT and SNEGSKA (reference sequence). CDR3 nucleotides: TGCAGTGCTTCCTCCGCGACTAGCGGGAATGGGGGTTTATCGAACGAGCAGTACTTC. It yields the protein CSASSATSGNGGLSNEQYF.

The sample holds a few counts of this clonotype. V usage is TRBV4-1 and J usage is TRBJ2-1; D possibly corresponds to TRBD2 (5 bases). This CDR3 comprises 15 residues. V was shortened by 0 bases and J by 6 bases, with 12 bases between the two germline ends. CDR1 is MGHRA, CDR2 YSYEKL, per germline. CDR3: CASSQDVTRGNEQFF. DNA of the CDR3: TGCGCCAGCAGCCAAGACGTTACTAGAGGCAATGAGCAGTTCTTC.

Worth noting for this clonotype: A much larger clone sits a single nucleotide away, making a read error possible. The rearrangement joins TRBV12-3 or TRBV12-4 to TRBJ1-5; 9 bases map to TRBD1. V lost 5 bases, J lost 10 bases, and 12 bases stayed unmatched. The CDR3 is made up of 15 amino acids. CDR3 sequence reads: CASSTNRGHLQPQHF. The DNA for the CDR3 is TGTGCCAGCAGTACGAACAGGGGGCATCTTCAACCCCAGCATTTT.

The chain couples TRBV9 to TRBJ2-1; 11 bases are shared with TRBD2. The CDR3 is 16 amino acids. Looked up from germline, CDR1 is SGDLS and CDR2 is YYNGEE. J was trimmed by 8 bases and V by 3 bases; bases with no gene match: 10. The CDR3 bases are TGTGCCAGCAGCGCCTTTAGCGGGAGGGCCGGGGATGAGCAGTTCTTC. This translates into CASSAFSGRAGDEQFF.

This clonotype was observed many times. The genes are TRBV28 and TRBJ2-7; D may match TRBD1 or TRBD2 (7 bases each). V was trimmed by 0 bases and J by 5 bases, leaving 17 bases between them. The CDR3 contains 16 residues. The germline V gene encodes CDR1 MDHEN and CDR2 SYDVKM. For the CDR3, the DNA is TGTGCCAGCAGTTTATGGCAGGGAGGGACAGCCGACGAGCAGTACTTC. Its protein is CASSLWQGGTADEQYF.

This clonotype was observed a few times. V and J are TRBV24-1 and TRBJ2-2; 10 positions agree with TRBD1. The germline V gene encodes CDR1 KGHDR and CDR2 SFDVKD. Germline trimming cut 8 bases from V and 3 bases from J; bases unmatched to any gene: 2. The CDR3 covers 14 residues. CDR3 coding DNA: TGTGCCACCAAGGGACAGGGGTACACCGGGGAGCTGTTTTTT. Residues: CATKGQGYTGELFF.

At least ten counts were recorded for this clonotype. The chain recombines TRBV29-1 with TRBJ1-4, with 7 bases aligning to TRBD1. Germline values: CDR1 SQVTM, CDR2 ANQGSEA. The CDR3 covers 17 residues. V lost 6 bases, J lost 4 bases, and 17 bases stayed unmatched. Here the CDR3 DNA reads TGCAGCGTGCTCGACACCCCTCCGGGACAGTTTAATGAAAAACTGTTTTTT. Translation gives CSVLDTPPGQFNEKLFF.

This clonotype was counted many times. The chain has TRBV5-1 and TRBJ2-7, with D perhaps matching TRBD2 (6 bases). The germline gives CDR1 SGHRS, CDR2 YFSETQ. The CDR3 is 16 amino acids. Deletions cut 0 bases from V and 3 bases from J, with 16 bases between. CDR3 residues: CASSLANGGANYEQYF. Written as DNA, the CDR3 is TGCGCCAGCAGCTTGGCCAATGGAGGGGCGAACTACGAGCAGTACTTC.

This clonotype has only a few counts. This sequence joins TRBV29-1 and TRBJ2-3, with a weak D call TRBD2 (6 bases). V lost 2 bases and J lost 0, with 12 bases in between. This CDR3 is 15 amino acids long. CDR1 and CDR2 (germline): SQVTM, ANQGSEA. Written as DNA, the CDR3 is TGCAGCGTTGAAAGAGGACTAACGAGCACAGATACGCAGTATTTT. Translated, it gives CSVERGLTSTDTQYF.

This clonotype was detected many times. The rearrangement joins TRBV12-3 or TRBV12-4 to TRBJ2-5; tentatively, D is TRBD1 (6 bases). Trimming took off 5 bases at V and 1 base at J, with 11 bases between the two ends. This CDR3 has 14 amino acids. The DNA of the CDR3 is TGTGCCAGCAGTCTCGACAGGAGCCAAGAGACCCAGTACTTC. It is translated as CASSLDRSQETQYF.

About this clonotype itself: A read error is possible here, since a much larger clone lies one base away. J is TRBJ2-1 and V is TRBV11-1; tentative D call: TRBD2 (6 bases). CDR1 and CDR2 from the germline V gene are SGHAT and FQDESV (reference sequence). The CDR3 has 15 amino acids. Between the trimmed V and J ends, which lost 5 bases and 8 bases, there was a span of 19 bases. In DNA form, the CDR3 reads TGTGCCAGCAGCCGCGGGCAGGGAGGCCCGGATGAGCAGTTCTTC. As protein: CASSRGQGGPDEQFF.

The genes are TRBV27 and TRBJ2-7; 7 bases align to TRBD1. The germline gives CDR1 MNHEY, CDR2 SMNVEV (reference sequence). J gave up 5 bases and V 5 bases, and 9 bases lay outside the gene matches. This CDR3 comprises 14 residues. CDR3 DNA sequence: TGTGCCAGCAGTCAAGACAGGGTCAGGAACGAGCAGTACTTC. Amino acid sequence: CASSQDRVRNEQYF.

In this sample, this clonotype turned up many times. The CDR3 DNA reads as TGCAGTGCTAAAGACCCAACAGGGAGGAACACTGAAGCTTTCTTT. Translation: CSAKDPTGRNTEAFF. The chain links TRBV20-1 to TRBJ1-1, with D perhaps TRBD1 (6 bases). Trimming removed 4 bases at V and 1 base at J, with 16 bases between. The CDR3 totals 15 residues. Germline V lookup: CDR1 DFQATT, CDR2 SNEGSKA (reference sequence).

Turning to this clonotype: Given a much more abundant clone one base away, this may be a read error. The V gene is TRBV27, the J gene TRBJ2-7; TRBD1 or TRBD2 may be the D gene (7 bases each). The germline V and J ends were trimmed by 7 bases and 8 bases, with 21 bases remaining between them. CDR3 length: 14 amino acids. Germline-derived CDR1 and CDR2 are MNHEY and SMNVEV (reference sequence). This CDR3 is CASNSGEGAFQQYF. DNA of the CDR3: TGTGCCAGCAACTCCGGGGAGGGGGCCTTTCAGCAGTACTTC.